The 9 T cell receptor beta chains listed next were all sequenced from one sample in a study of blood T cell repertoires in COVID-19. TCRdb's table, derived via immunoSEQ multiplex PCR, lists solely in-frame clones and lacks some. Of 210,000 or so clones listed, 87% are singletons. Sequences were obtained from PBMCs or T cells enriched from blood (not recorded which). These receptors were taken from a man aged 30 to 45 who had recovered from COVID-19.

The genes are TRBV28 and TRBJ1-2; a weak D match, TRBD1 (6 bases). The V gene's germline CDR1 is MDHEN and CDR2 SYDVKM. This CDR3 spans 14 amino acids. Trimming cost V 6 bases and J 5 bases, with 16 bases left between them. The CDR3, as DNA: TGTGCCAGCAGCGGGCGGGGGCAAACATATGGCTACACCTTC. Translated, it gives CASSGRGQTYGYTF.

The chain is built from TRBV2 and TRBJ1-1; TRBD1 matches 7 bases. This CDR3 comprises 13 residues. After removal of 11 bases from V and 1 base from J, the junction contained 7 bases not matched to a gene. Germline lookup yields CDR1 SNHLY and CDR2 FYNNEI. The CDR3 DNA is TGTGCCTCCAAGACAGGGCGGAACACTGAAGCTTTCTTT. Protein sequence: CASKTGRNTEAFF.

CDR3 sequence reads: CASSVDAPIDYYNEQFF. The CDR3 DNA reads TGTGCCAGCAGCGTAGACGCCCCCATCGACTACTACAATGAGCAGTTCTTC. V and J are TRBV9 and TRBJ2-1; the D gene is possibly TRBD2 (5 bases). The CDR3 contains 17 residues. CDR1 SGDLS and CDR2 YYNGEE come from the germline V gene. V was pared by 0 bases and J by 3 bases, with 16 bases between.

V usage is TRBV7-9 and J usage is TRBJ2-7; TRBD2 might be the D (6 bases). V was pared by 5 bases and J by 7 bases, with 21 bases between. Germline V CDR1 and CDR2: SEHNR, FQNEAQ (reference sequence). The CDR3 covers 15 residues. The CDR3 region has the DNA TGTGCCAGCAGCCGGGGGACGTTATTTTGGGGTGAGCAGTACTTC. As protein: CASSRGTLFWGEQYF.

The chain employs TRBV4-1 and TRBJ1-5; 7 bases are a match to TRBD1. V lost 3 bases and J lost 1; bases outside the gene matches: 6. The CDR3 is 16 residues long. Germline V gives CDR1 MGHRA, CDR2 YSYEKL. CDR3 sequence (DNA): TGCGCCAGCAGCCACCTTTTGACAGGGAGCAATCAGCCCCAGCATTTT. Translation gives CASSHLLTGSNQPQHF.

The chain employs TRBV2 and TRBJ2-7; maybe TRBD1 (7 bases). With 10 bases removed from V and 4 bases from J, the gap between germline ends came to 26 bases. The CDR3 is 16 amino acids. Germline V gives CDR1 SNHLY, CDR2 FYNNEI. The CDR3 here is CAILSTSGRGAYEQYF. The DNA of the CDR3 is TGTGCCATCCTAAGCACAAGTGGCAGGGGGGCGTACGAGCAGTACTTC.

The chain is built from TRBV19 and TRBJ1-4; TRBD1 might be the D (6 bases). V lost 3 bases and J lost 8, with 16 bases in between. The germline CDR1 and CDR2 sequences are LNHDA and SQIVND (reference sequence). The CDR3 consists of 15 residues. CDR3 DNA: TGTGCCAGTAGTATTTTCGTCAGGGGAAAGGAAAAACTGTTTTTT. This sequence encodes CASSIFVRGKEKLFF.

This chain connects TRBV15 to TRBJ1-2; D ambiguous. Germline loops: CDR1 LNHNV, CDR2 YYDKDF (reference sequence). The V gene lost 0 bases and the J gene lost 8 bases, with 7 bases spanning the gap. The CDR3 totals 12 residues. The CDR3 nucleotides are TGTGCCACCAGCAGAGATGCGGGGGGCTACACCTTC. Translation gives CATSRDAGGYTF.

The chain has TRBV7-2 and TRBJ1-2; 7 bases fit TRBD1. Per the germline V gene, CDR1 is SGHTA and CDR2 is FQGNSA. This CDR3 contains 14 residues. The V gene end was trimmed by 3 bases and the J gene end by 0 bases; junction bases not matched to a gene: 1. The DNA for the CDR3 is TGTGCCAGCAGCTTTGGACAGGCTAACTATGGCTACACCTTC. It is translated as CASSFGQANYGYTF.